Each of the 14 T cell receptor beta chains below was sequenced from the same sample in a study of blood T cells in healthy people across ages. With a J-beta primer mix and a sample-barcoded 5' primer, a second PCR ran about 7 to 12 cycles. TCRdb re-called the 5' RACE reads through MiXCR, storing one row per CDR3 protein. The data contain fewer than 2,000,000 distinct CDR3 sequences, roughly 32% of them singletons. Sequences were obtained from blood. These receptors were taken from a woman in her twenties or thirties in good health.

This clonotype has only a few counts. The chain employs TRBV21-1 and TRBJ1-1; TRBD1, as called in the table, went unchecked against the DNA. TRBV21-1 is flagged as a pseudogene. This CDR3 region has 14 residues. DNA for the CDR3: TGTGCCAGCAGCAAGGGGACAGTGGGAAGTGAAGCTTTCTTT. This codes for CASSKGTVGSEAFF.

The chain is built from TRBV20-1 and TRBJ2-7, with D unresolved. Germline loops: CDR1 DFQATT, CDR2 SNEGSKA (reference sequence). This CDR3 contains 12 residues. V shed 4 bases and J shed 2 bases, with 9 bases lying between them. The CDR3 region is CSANPRTYEQYF. The CDR3 coding sequence is TGCAGTGCTAACCCCCGGACCTACGAGCAGTACTTC.

The rearrangement uses TRBV7-2 and TRBJ2-7; no reliable D call. Trimming took off 3 bases at V and 2 bases at J, with 14 bases between the two ends. Per the germline V gene, CDR1 is SGHTA and CDR2 is FQGNSA. This CDR3 is 15 amino acids long. The CDR3 loop reads CASSFRPVPTYEQYF. CDR3 bases: TGTGCCAGCAGCTTTCGTCCGGTCCCCACCTACGAGCAGTACTTC.

CDR3 region: CSARSTSGRPPNTGELFF. The CDR3 coding sequence is TGCAGTGCTAGAAGTACTAGCGGGAGGCCCCCGAACACCGGGGAGCTGTTTTTT. The chain recombines TRBV20-1 with TRBJ2-2; TRBD2 agrees at 12 bases. This CDR3 region has 18 residues. Germline V gene lookup returns CDR1 DFQATT and CDR2 SNEGSKA (reference sequence). Germline trimming cut 2 bases from V and 0 bases from J; bases unmatched to any gene: 7.

This clonotype was observed many times. J is TRBJ2-7 and V is TRBV7-7; D may be TRBD1 or TRBD2 (6 bases each). The CDR3 totals 13 residues. Germline CDR1 and CDR2: SSHAT and FNYEAQ (reference sequence). The germline V and J ends were trimmed by 5 bases and 5 bases, with 13 bases remaining between them. The CDR3 coding sequence is TGTGCCAGCAGCCCCCCCGGGGGCAACGAGCAGTACTTC. Protein: CASSPPGGNEQYF.

This clonotype showed up many times. This chain uses TRBV4-2 with TRBJ1-6, with 7 bases aligning to TRBD1. Germline V gene data show CDR1 as LGHNA and CDR2 as YNFKEQ. Trimming removed 3 bases from V and 7 bases from J; junction bases left unmatched: 3. The CDR3 sequence is 14 residues long. CDR3 sequence reads: CASSQRDRNSPLHF. As DNA, the CDR3 is TGTGCCAGCAGCCAGCGGGACAGAAATTCACCCCTCCACTTT.

This clonotype has a count of ten or more. For the CDR3, the DNA is TGTGCCAGCAGTTACTCCAGCGGGAGCGGGGGGTCGAAAACCCGCACAGATACGCAGTATTTT. Translated: CASSYSSGSGGSKTRTDTQYF. The chain recombines TRBV6-2 or TRBV6-3 with TRBJ2-3; 9 positions agree with TRBD2. This CDR3 is built from 21 residues. V lost 0 bases and J lost 1; bases outside the gene matches: 17. The germline V gene has CDR1 MNHEY and CDR2 SVGEGT.

This clonotype was seen at least ten times. This rearrangement joins TRBV6-5 to TRBJ2-3; the D is unclear. CDR3 length equals 15 residues. V lost 2 bases, J lost 0 bases, and 9 bases lay in between. Per the germline V gene, CDR1 is MNHEY and CDR2 is SVGAGI. CDR3 sequence reads: CASSYRASSTDTQYF. DNA for the CDR3: TGTGCCAGCAGTTACAGGGCCTCTAGCACAGATACGCAGTATTTT.

This clonotype was observed a few times. The rearrangement joins TRBV29-1 to TRBJ2-3; TRBD2 aligns across 9 bases. This CDR3 contains 15 residues. The V and J ends lost 0 bases and 6 bases, in that order; junction bases with no gene match: 7. Germline V gene data show CDR1 as SQVTM and CDR2 as ANQGSEA. The CDR3 region is CSVEEVGGGADTQYF. DNA of the CDR3: TGCAGCGTTGAAGAGGTTGGCGGGGGGGCGGATACGCAGTATTTT.

This clonotype was counted a few times. The chain uses TRBV27 and TRBJ2-7; D unresolved. The CDR3 consists of 13 residues. In germline, CDR1 is MNHEY, CDR2 SMNVEV (reference sequence). V was pared by 3 bases and J by 7 bases, with 13 bases between. The CDR3 bases are TGTGCCAGCAGTTTTCGGCAGACTGGGGAGCAGTACTTC. The encoded protein is CASSFRQTGEQYF.

This clonotype was seen a few times. This rearrangement joins TRBV20-1 to TRBJ2-3, with 7 nucleotides matching TRBD2. V trimming: 3 bases; J trimming: 12 bases; junction bases outside the gene matches: 6. This CDR3 region has 11 residues. Germline assignment: CDR1 DFQATT and CDR2 SNEGSKA (reference sequence). The CDR3 loop is CSASWREIQYF. The DNA of the CDR3 is TGCAGTGCTAGCTGGCGGGAGATTCAGTATTTT.

This clonotype was picked up many times. V and J are TRBV12-3 or TRBV12-4 and TRBJ2-7, with D perhaps TRBD1 (5 bases). Trimming shortened V by 5 bases and J by 6 bases, and 14 bases separated the two germline ends. CDR3 size: 13 residues. CDR3 amino acids: CASSDDLGREQYF. The CDR3 DNA sequence: TGTGCCAGCAGTGACGACTTGGGGCGCGAGCAGTACTTC.

This clonotype appeared a few times. The chain carries TRBV11-1 and TRBJ2-7; TRBD2 agrees at 13 bases. The CDR3 contains 17 residues. V dropped 5 bases and J dropped 6; count of bases not matched to a gene: 13. Germline-derived CDR1 and CDR2 are SGHAT and FQDESV (reference sequence). CDR3 nucleotides: TGTGCCAGCAGCATTCCTAACGGACTAGCGGGAGAAGGCGAGCAGTACTTC. It encodes CASSIPNGLAGEGEQYF.

This clonotype was seen a handful of times. The V call is TRBV29-1, the J call TRBJ2-1, with D perhaps TRBD1 or TRBD2 (5 bases each). The V gene's germline CDR1 is SQVTM and CDR2 ANQGSEA. Trimming left V 4 bases short and J 5 bases short, with 15 bases between. The CDR3 contains 14 residues. This CDR3 reads CSVVGGTLNNEQFF. CDR3 nucleotide sequence: TGCAGCGTTGTAGGTGGGACGCTCAACAATGAGCAGTTCTTC.